The clone carrying this TCR beta chain showed up many times. Authors of the study amplified TCR beta CDR3 regions from RNA transcripts. The HTBI primer set served for first-round RT-PCR of the TCR CDR3. MiXCR was run by TCRdb on the multiplex PCR reads, yielding one entry per CDR3 protein. The profile shows about 600,000 distinct CDR3 sequences, about 14% of them singletons. The data originate from a study of T cells in Graves' hyperthyroidism and ophthalmopathy. In germline, CDR1 is DFQATT, CDR2 SNEGSKA (reference sequence). This CDR3 has 14 amino acids. Trimming removed 6 bases from V and 0 bases from J; junction bases left unmatched: 2.

The source material was blood. The source of this sequence is a woman in her late teens or twenties with Graves' ophthalmopathy. The chain couples TRBV20-1 to TRBJ1-6; TRBD1 agrees at 7 bases. In DNA, the CDR3 is TGCAGTGCGAGACAGGGCTCCTATAATTCACCCCTCCACTTT. This codes for CSARQGSYNSPLHF.